The 18 T cell receptor beta chains below all came from one sample that was sequenced in a study of shared clonotypes between healthy human individuals. The method was immunoSEQ multiplex PCR; TCRdb's version includes in-frame clones alone and lacks a portion of them. This sample has nearly 1,000,000 clones, with 76% found just once. Sample: memory CD4+ T cells sorted from blood. Subset reported: CD45RA-negative fraction. Receptors originate from a man between 18 and 29 years old in good health.

The chain combines TRBV19 with TRBJ1-5, with 10 bases lining up with TRBD1. The V gene's germline CDR1 is LNHDA and CDR2 SQIVND (reference sequence). The CDR3 loop spans 17 amino acids. V was pared by 6 bases and J by 2 bases, with 10 bases of the junction left unmatched. The CDR3 spells CASSHKRDRGGNQPQHF. CDR3 DNA: TGTGCCAGTAGCCATAAAAGGGACAGGGGAGGCAATCAGCCCCAGCATTTT.

The V gene is TRBV7-9, the J gene TRBJ2-5; the D gene is possibly TRBD1 (6 bases). Germline V gene data show CDR1 as SEHNR and CDR2 as FQNEAQ (reference sequence). The ends were cut back, 2 bases at V and 1 base at J, with 14 bases in the middle. The CDR3 length is 16 residues. The CDR3 protein is CASSLYLRQAQETQYF. The CDR3 DNA sequence: TGTGCCAGCAGCTTATATCTCCGACAGGCCCAAGAGACCCAGTACTTC.

The chain carries TRBV2 and TRBJ1-1; 12 positions agree with TRBD1. Per the germline V gene, CDR1 is SNHLY and CDR2 is FYNNEI. The junction had 3 bases not matched to a gene; V was cut back by 8 bases and J by 5 bases. This CDR3 region has 13 residues. In nucleotides, the CDR3 is TGTGCCAGCGGGGGACAGGGGGCTACTGAAGCTTTCTTT. Protein sequence: CASGGQGATEAFF.

V is TRBV6-5 and J is TRBJ1-5; no clear D. Germline V gene data show CDR1 as MNHEY and CDR2 as SVGAGI. This CDR3 region has 12 residues. V gave up 7 bases and J gave up 5 bases, with 9 bases separating them. The CDR3 loop is CASTTGDQPQHF. The CDR3 region has the DNA TGTGCCAGCACCACCGGCGATCAGCCCCAGCATTTT.

The rearrangement joins TRBV7-6 to TRBJ2-7; 7 bases match TRBD1. This CDR3 has 13 amino acids. V shed 2 bases, J shed 5 bases, and the junction held 3 bases outside the gene matches. Germline CDR1 SGHVS, CDR2 FNYEAQ. In DNA form, the CDR3 reads TGTGCCAGCAGCTTAAGGCAGGGGGACGAGCAGTACTTC. Translated: CASSLRQGDEQYF.

The chain is built from TRBV6-1 and TRBJ1-2; D gene ambiguous. Per the germline V gene, CDR1 is MNHNS and CDR2 is SASEGT. The CDR3 is made up of 14 amino acids. Trimming cost V 8 bases and J 0 bases, with 13 bases left between them. This CDR3 is CASVLGTSNYGYTF. For the CDR3, the DNA is TGTGCCAGCGTCCTGGGCACCTCTAACTATGGCTACACCTTC.

The J gene is TRBJ1-4, the V gene TRBV4-2; D is possibly TRBD1 (5 bases). V lost 2 bases to trimming and J lost 4 bases, with 8 bases between them. Germline V gene sequence: CDR1 LGHNA, CDR2 YNFKEQ. This CDR3 contains 14 residues. CDR3 in DNA: TGTGCCAGCAGCCAACTCAGGGATAATGAAAAACTGTTTTTT. Protein: CASSQLRDNEKLFF.

This clone has only one observation. Different DNA sequences within this sample yield the same CDR3. This chain links TRBV30 with TRBJ2-5; possible D gene TRBD2, 5 bases. This CDR3 contains 13 residues. The V gene's germline CDR1 is GTSNPN and CDR2 SVGIG (reference sequence). The V end was cut by 1 base, the J end by 5 bases, with 11 bases between. The CDR3: CAWSGGGGETQYF. CDR3 nucleotides: TGTGCCTGGAGTGGTGGAGGTGGGGAGACCCAGTACTTC.

This clone was observed a single time. This chain uses TRBV6-4 with TRBJ1-2, with 7 nucleotides matching TRBD1. V shed 2 bases and J 7 bases; nucleotides not matched to a gene: 7. The CDR3 has 14 residues. Germline CDR1 is MRHNA and CDR2 is SNTAGT. DNA of the CDR3: TGTGCCAGCAGTGACGGACAGGTGAACAGTGGCTACACCTTC. Amino acid sequence: CASSDGQVNSGYTF.

CDR3 region: CASRENSDNSPLHF. The CDR3 bases are TGTGCCAGCAGAGAGAACAGTGATAATTCACCCCTCCACTTT. The V and J genes are TRBV6-1 and TRBJ1-6; D remains ambiguous. The length of the CDR3 is 14 residues. V lost 6 bases to trimming and J lost 5 bases, with 11 bases between them. Germline V gene sequence: CDR1 MNHNS, CDR2 SASEGT.

This clone was counted between two and nine times. The rearrangement joins TRBV7-9 to TRBJ2-1; D gene uncertain. The CDR3 extends over 14 amino acids. Germline loops: CDR1 SEHNR, CDR2 FQNEAQ (reference sequence). The V end lost 4 bases, the J end lost 4 bases, and 11 bases lay between the germline ends. CDR3 bases: TGTGCCAGCAGCTCGGACCGATTATACAATGAGCAGTTCTTC. Encoded protein: CASSSDRLYNEQFF.

Regarding this clone: The same CDR3 can be traced to other DNA sequences in this sample. This chain connects TRBV7-9 to TRBJ1-2; no definite D call. CDR3 length equals 13 residues. Between the trimmed V and J ends, which lost 5 bases and 2 bases, there was a span of 9 bases. CDR1 is SEHNR, CDR2 FQNEAQ, per germline (reference sequence). CDR3 residues: CASSPVANYGYTF. The DNA for the CDR3 is TGTGCCAGCAGCCCCGTGGCCAACTATGGCTACACCTTC.

This clone was recorded a few times. The chain employs TRBV7-9 and TRBJ2-5, with D perhaps matching TRBD2 (5 bases). This CDR3 has 15 residues. V was clipped by 5 bases and J by 5 bases, with 18 bases between them. Germline V gene lookup returns CDR1 SEHNR and CDR2 FQNEAQ (reference sequence). In DNA form, the CDR3 reads TGTGCCAGCAGCCCCCGGGGTGAGGTTGCGGAGACCCAGTACTTC. This gives the protein CASSPRGEVAETQYF.

The V and J genes are TRBV5-1 and TRBJ2-2; D ambiguous. The ends were cut back, 4 bases at V and 4 bases at J, with 14 bases in the middle. Germline V CDR1 and CDR2: SGHRS, YFSETQ. The CDR3 runs to 15 residues. The CDR3 sequence: CASSQEGPVTGELFF. Here the CDR3 DNA reads TGCGCCAGCAGCCAAGAAGGTCCCGTCACCGGGGAGCTGTTTTTT.

The rearrangement joins TRBV2 to TRBJ2-2; either TRBD1 or TRBD2 may fit D (7 bases each). Germline values: CDR1 SNHLY, CDR2 FYNNEI. CDR3 length: 14 amino acids. V was trimmed by 6 bases and J by 4 bases, leaving 12 bases between them. The CDR3 is CASRGRGPTGELFF. As DNA, the CDR3 is TGTGCCAGCAGGGGGAGGGGGCCCACCGGGGAGCTGTTTTTT.

This clone was found many times. The chain combines TRBV6-1 with TRBJ1-5, with TRBD1 identical over 10 bases. CDR1 is MNHNS, CDR2 SASEGT, per germline. The CDR3 consists of 15 residues. V shed 8 bases and J 4 bases; nucleotides not matched to a gene: 8. The CDR3 reads CASGRGTGENQPQHF. The CDR3 nucleotides are TGTGCCAGCGGCCGTGGGACAGGGGAGAATCAGCCCCAGCATTTT.

The chain employs TRBV6-6 and TRBJ2-7; 8 bases align to TRBD1. The CDR3 length is 14 residues. Looked up from germline, CDR1 is MNHNY and CDR2 is SVGAGI (reference sequence). V was clipped by 7 bases and J by 3 bases; unmatched bases: 8. This chain's CDR3 is CASTARDRFYEQYF. The CDR3 nucleotides are TGTGCCAGCACCGCAAGGGACAGGTTCTACGAGCAGTACTTC.

This rearrangement joins TRBV6-5 to TRBJ2-3; weak D call: TRBD1 (6 bases). The CDR3 runs to 14 residues. Germline CDR1 MNHEY, CDR2 SVGAGI. Trimming removed 4 bases at V and 6 bases at J, with 14 bases between. The DNA of the CDR3 is TGTGCCAGCAGTTTGGCCCAGGGGAGCGATACGCAGTATTTT. It translates to CASSLAQGSDTQYF.